This T cell receptor beta chain was sequenced for a study of T cells in Graves' hyperthyroidism and ophthalmopathy. In the study overall: Staff took peripheral blood when the initial diagnosis was made, before any treatment began.

This clonotype was recorded a few times. The V gene's germline CDR1 is WNHNN and CDR2 SYGVQD (reference sequence). Trimming took 7 bases from V and 2 from J, leaving 8 bases between them. The CDR3 loop spans 12 amino acids. RNA transcripts were the template for amplifying TCR beta CDR3 regions. Initially, a first-round RT-PCR of the TCR CDR3 employed the HTBI primer set. A single record per CDR3 protein comes from TCRdb applying MiXCR to the multiplex PCR reads. The profile shows about 700,000 distinct CDR3 sequences, approximately 15% of them singletons. Calling Graves' hyperthyroidism stable meant ophthalmopathy did not progress within 18 months.

The TCR comes from a woman under 30 with Graves' hyperthyroidism. V and J are TRBV10-1 and TRBJ2-5; either TRBD1 or TRBD2 may fit D (5 bases each). Sequenced input: blood. DNA of the CDR3: TGCGCCAGCACTGGGGGACAAGAGACCCAGTACTTC. This gives the protein CASTGGQETQYF.